This T cell receptor beta chain was identified in a study of blood T cell repertoires in COVID-19. Data came from immunoSEQ multiplex PCR; TCRdb stores just in-frame clones and leaves some out. The sample yields under 200,000 clones, around 83% seen once. During active infection, Seattle patients enrolled and were then monitored through disease. This CDR3 region has 15 residues. J was trimmed by 1 base and V by 5 bases; bases with no gene match: 6. Germline V CDR1 and CDR2: MNHEY, SVGAGI. The TCR sequence derives from a woman in her forties or fifties with COVID-19, enrolled during active disease. This chain links TRBV6-5 with TRBJ2-5, with 8 bases matching TRBD2. Sample: peripheral blood. The CDR3 reads CASSPGGRGQETQYF. Here the CDR3 DNA reads TGTGCCAGCAGTCCGGGGGGGCGGGGCCAAGAGACCCAGTACTTC.